These 26 T cell receptor beta chains originate from one sample sequenced in a study of T-cell reconstitution after alpha-beta-depleted transplantation in children. A library of TCRbeta sequences, prepared with unique molecular identifiers, was generated. Via MiXCR, TCRdb re-called the PCR reads, giving one row per CDR3 protein. The profile shows 350,000 to 400,000 distinct CDR3 sequences, 20% of them singletons. The specimen comprised PBMCs from the stem cell graft donor, sampled from the stem cell graft. The receptors derive from a human donor who donated a stem cell graft to a child with acute myeloid leukemia.

The chain combines TRBV12-3 or TRBV12-4 with TRBJ2-6; no clear D. V dropped 6 bases and J dropped 2 bases, with 23 bases sitting between them. This CDR3 spans 19 amino acids. CDR3 sequence: CASRDSGSLGPPGANVLTF. In DNA, the CDR3 is TGTGCCAGCAGAGACTCAGGAAGCTTGGGCCCTCCTGGGGCCAACGTCCTGACTTTC.

This clonotype was counted between two and nine times. The CDR3 bases are TGTGCCAGCAGCTTAATAACCCACCAAGAGACCCAGTACTTC. Translation: CASSLITHQETQYF. The chain uses TRBV11-3 and TRBJ2-5, with D unclear. The V gene lost 2 bases and the J gene lost 0 bases, with 7 bases spanning the gap. CDR3 length: 14 residues. Per germline, CDR1 SGHNT and CDR2 YENEEA.

The sample holds a few counts of this clonotype. This chain uses TRBV28 with TRBJ2-5; tentatively, D is TRBD1 (6 bases). This CDR3 is built from 11 residues. Germline V CDR1 and CDR2: MDHEN, SYDVKM. Trimming pared 5 bases from V and 8 bases from J, leaving 9 bases between. CDR3 amino acids: CASSPGATQYF. CDR3 sequence (DNA): TGTGCCAGCAGTCCAGGGGCCACCCAGTACTTC.

The chain carries TRBV13 and TRBJ2-7, with TRBD1 as a possible D gene (5 bases). The germline CDR1 and CDR2 sequences are PRHDT and FYEKMQ (reference sequence). This CDR3 has 16 residues. V was trimmed by 4 bases and J by 3 bases, leaving 19 bases between them. The CDR3 coding sequence is TGTGCCAGCAGCTCCCCAGACAGTACTAACGGCTACGAGCAGTACTTC. It specifies CASSSPDSTNGYEQYF.

This clonotype was recorded a few times. The chain employs TRBV27 and TRBJ2-4, with D perhaps matching TRBD1 (5 bases). The CDR3 is made up of 13 amino acids. Germline assignment: CDR1 MNHEY and CDR2 SMNVEV (reference sequence). V lost 6 bases, J lost 3 bases, and 9 bases lay in between. The CDR3 is CASRDSDKNIQYF. CDR3 nucleotide sequence: TGTGCCAGCAGAGACAGTGACAAAAACATTCAGTACTTC.

The chain uses TRBV9 and TRBJ2-7, with TRBD2 as a possible D gene (6 bases). Germline lookup yields CDR1 SGDLS and CDR2 YYNGEE. The CDR3 is 14 amino acids. V was cut by 3 bases and J by 2 bases, with 12 bases left in between. CDR3 DNA: TGTGCCAGCAGCGGGGGGACTTTTCCCTACGAGCAGTACTTC. This encodes CASSGGTFPYEQYF.

This clonotype was observed a handful of times. The chain joins TRBV5-1 to TRBJ2-7, with 9 bases identical to TRBD2. With 0 bases clipped from V and 0 bases from J, the junction kept 4 bases outside the gene matches. Germline-derived CDR1 and CDR2 are SGHRS and YFSETQ. The CDR3 is made up of 16 amino acids. CDR3 in DNA: TGCGCCAGCAGCTTGGGTAGCGGGGGAAGCTCCTACGAGCAGTACTTC. Translated, it gives CASSLGSGGSSYEQYF.

There are a few counts of this clonotype. The chain carries TRBV7-2 and TRBJ2-7; D uncertain. The CDR3 contains 13 residues. The ends were cut back, 3 bases at V and 12 bases at J, with 18 bases in the middle. Germline loops: CDR1 SGHTA, CDR2 FQGNSA. The CDR3 nucleotides read TGTGCCAGCAGCTTGAACAGAGATTTCTACTCGTACTTC. Translation: CASSLNRDFYSYF. The full variable domain, rest sourced from reference TRBV7-2 and TRBJ2-7, is GAGVSQSPSNKVTEKGKDVELRCDPISGHTALYWYRQSLGQGLEFLIYFQGNSAPDKSGLPSDRFSAERTGGSVSTLTIQRTQQEDSAVYLCASSLNRDFYSYFGPGTRLTVT.

The table lists this clonotype with a few counts. The chain uses TRBV24-1 and TRBJ2-7, with D uncertain. Trimming took 2 bases from V and 7 from J, leaving 5 bases between them. The CDR3 consists of 11 residues. Germline values: CDR1 KGHDR, CDR2 SFDVKD. The CDR3 DNA reads as TGTGCCACCAGTGATTACGGTGAGCAGTACTTC. Translated, it gives CATSDYGEQYF.

This clonotype occurred a few times. The rearrangement uses TRBV6-1 and TRBJ2-6; tentatively, D is TRBD1 (6 bases). V was trimmed by 6 bases and J by 0 bases, leaving 9 bases between them. The CDR3 consists of 15 residues. The germline V gene has CDR1 MNHNS and CDR2 SASEGT. CDR3 protein: CASSDRSSGANVLTF. CDR3 in DNA: TGTGCCAGCAGCGACAGGTCCTCTGGGGCCAACGTCCTGACTTTC.

There are a few counts of this clonotype. The chain recombines TRBV6-1 with TRBJ2-6, with 9 bases identical to TRBD1. The CDR3 has 15 residues. The V gene's germline CDR1 is MNHNS and CDR2 SASEGT. V lost 6 bases to trimming and J lost 2 bases; unmatched junction nucleotides: 2. The CDR3: CASRRQGAGANVLTF. The DNA of the CDR3 is TGTGCCAGCAGACGACAGGGGGCTGGGGCCAACGTCCTGACTTTC.

The chain carries TRBV25-1 and TRBJ2-7; tentative D call: TRBD2 (7 bases). With 6 bases removed from V and 3 bases from J, the gap between germline ends came to 15 bases. Germline-derived CDR1 and CDR2 are MGHDK and SYGVNS. The CDR3 consists of 14 residues. The CDR3 loop is CASSKQGGGYEQYF. The CDR3 coding sequence is TGTGCCAGCAGCAAACAGGGAGGGGGCTACGAGCAGTACTTC.

This clonotype was detected once. The chain is built from TRBV5-1 and TRBJ2-1; TRBD2 might be the D (5 bases). The CDR3 sequence is 15 residues long. Deletions cut 1 base from V and 2 bases from J, with 10 bases between. Germline CDR1 is SGHRS and CDR2 is YFSETQ. DNA for the CDR3: TGCGCCAGCAGCTTGCTCAGCGGAGCCTACAATGAGCAGTTCTTC. It is translated as CASSLLSGAYNEQFF.

The chain links TRBV20-1 to TRBJ2-3; the match to TRBD2 covers 10 bases. The CDR3 extends over 17 amino acids. The germline V gene has CDR1 DFQATT and CDR2 SNEGSKA (reference sequence). Germline trimming cut 3 bases from V and 0 bases from J; bases unmatched to any gene: 9. CDR3: CSASGSGRAGSTDTQYF. The CDR3 nucleotides read TGCAGTGCTAGTGGAAGCGGGAGGGCCGGGAGCACAGATACGCAGTATTTT.

This chain joins TRBV6-1 and TRBJ2-5; D unclear. V gave up 6 bases and J gave up 4 bases, with 18 bases separating them. The CDR3 has 15 residues. Germline values: CDR1 MNHNS, CDR2 SASEGT. CDR3 sequence: CASRWAPRSTETQYF. CDR3 nucleotide sequence: TGTGCCAGCAGGTGGGCGCCGCGGAGCACAGAGACCCAGTACTTC.

This clonotype was picked up many times. This rearrangement joins TRBV12-3 or TRBV12-4 to TRBJ2-7, with D hard to call. V lost 3 bases, J lost 4 bases, and 13 bases lay in between. This CDR3 region has 14 residues. The CDR3 DNA follows: TGTGCCAGCAGTTTGATGACCGCTAAATACGAGCAGTACTTC. Translation: CASSLMTAKYEQYF.

The chain is built from TRBV10-3 and TRBJ2-3, with TRBD2 matching 12 bases. The CDR3 extends over 17 amino acids. Germline-derived CDR1 and CDR2 are ENHRY and SYGVKD. The ends lost 3 bases at V and 7 bases at J; junction bases unmatched: 11. The CDR3 region has the DNA TGTGCCATCAGTGAAAGGGAGACTAGCGGGAGCAAAAATACGCAGTATTTT. It codes for CAISERETSGSKNTQYF.

The sample holds many counts of this clonotype. V is TRBV20-1 and J is TRBJ1-1; D is uncertain. The CDR3 is made up of 14 amino acids. V was pared by 0 bases and J by 0 bases, with 8 bases between. CDR1 and CDR2 from the germline V gene are DFQATT and SNEGSKA (reference sequence). The CDR3 reads CSARDPQMNTEAFF. The CDR3 DNA is TGCAGTGCTAGAGATCCCCAGATGAACACTGAAGCTTTCTTT.

This clonotype was detected ten times or more. The V call is TRBV7-6, the J call TRBJ2-3; D is unresolved. Trimming pared 1 base from V and 2 bases from J, leaving 13 bases between. Germline CDR1 is SGHVS and CDR2 is FNYEAQ. This CDR3 region has 16 residues. CDR3 protein: CASSLGQDGYTDTQYF. The CDR3 DNA follows: TGTGCCAGCAGCTTAGGGCAGGACGGGTACACAGATACGCAGTATTTT.

There are a few counts of this clonotype. This rearrangement joins TRBV29-1 to TRBJ2-3; D is perhaps TRBD2 (6 bases). This CDR3 contains 13 residues. V gave up 1 base and J gave up 6 bases, with 11 bases separating them. Looked up from germline, CDR1 is SQVTM and CDR2 is ANQGSEA. CDR3: CSVEGGTWDTQYF. The CDR3 nucleotides are TGCAGCGTTGAAGGCGGGACTTGGGATACGCAGTATTTT.

This chain uses TRBV15 with TRBJ2-7, with 10 bases matching TRBD2. V trimming: 4 bases; J trimming: 2 bases; junction bases outside the gene matches: 11. Per the germline V gene, CDR1 is LNHNV and CDR2 is YYDKDF (reference sequence). This CDR3 contains 17 residues. CDR3 in amino acids: CATSKEASGSFTYEQYF. The CDR3 nucleotides are TGTGCCACCAGCAAGGAGGCTAGCGGGAGTTTCACCTACGAGCAGTACTTC.

This clonotype was counted between two and nine times. V is TRBV9 and J is TRBJ2-5, with TRBD1 as a possible D gene (6 bases). V lost 2 bases and J 5 bases, leaving 13 bases between the germline ends. The CDR3 has 14 residues. Germline V CDR1 and CDR2: SGDLS, YYNGEE. The CDR3 coding sequence is TGTGCCAGCAGCGTCGGGTTGAGGGGGGAGACCCAGTACTTC. Its protein product is CASSVGLRGETQYF. Using reference TRBV9 and TRBJ2-5 for the parts outside the CDR3, the full variable domain is DSGVTQTPKHLITATGQRVTLRCSPRSGDLSVYWYQQSLDQGLQFLIQYYNGEERAKGNILERFSAQQFPDLHSELNLSSLELGDSALYFCASSVGLRGETQYFGPGTRLLVL.

The V gene is TRBV27, the J gene TRBJ1-2, with no clear D. Germline V gives CDR1 MNHEY, CDR2 SMNVEV (reference sequence). Trimming removed 5 bases from V and 4 bases from J, with 8 bases in between. The CDR3 loop spans 12 amino acids. The CDR3 DNA reads TGTGCCAGCAGTGACCTCCTCTATGGCTACACCTTC. Its translation: CASSDLLYGYTF.

The V gene is TRBV7-9, the J gene TRBJ1-6, with D maybe TRBD1 (5 bases). The V gene's germline CDR1 is SEHNR and CDR2 FQNEAQ (reference sequence). V dropped 4 bases and J dropped 7 bases, with 17 bases sitting between them. The CDR3 totals 16 residues. This CDR3 reads CASSSKFGTWNSPLHF. The CDR3 DNA reads as TGTGCCAGCAGCTCAAAATTTGGGACGTGGAATTCACCCCTCCACTTT.

This chain links TRBV6-4 with TRBJ2-1; 14 positions match TRBD2. Germline V CDR1 and CDR2: MRHNA, SNTAGT. J gave up 4 bases and V 8 bases, and 16 bases lay outside the gene matches. The CDR3 has 19 residues. This CDR3 reads CASSPTGTSGSIYYNEQFF. The CDR3 coding sequence is TGTGCCAGCTCCCCGACTGGGACTAGCGGGAGTATCTATTACAATGAGCAGTTCTTC.

The V and J genes are TRBV3-1 and TRBJ2-1, with D perhaps TRBD1 (7 bases). Trimming cost V 2 bases and J 7 bases, with 15 bases left between them. Germline assignment: CDR1 LGHDT and CDR2 YNNKEL (reference sequence). The CDR3 is made up of 15 amino acids. The CDR3 spells CASSQMAGGGNEQFF. In DNA, the CDR3 is TGTGCCAGCAGCCAAATGGCAGGGGGAGGAAATGAGCAGTTCTTC.